This TCR beta chain was identified in a study of long-term antiretroviral therapy in people with HIV. Study background: First collections came about a decade before the 2015 immediate-ART recommendation.

Broader study findings: Repertoire dominance by clones expanded before ART was seen at all time points. Controls exceeded HIV repertoires in CDR3 length range.

As concerns this clone: Its antigen is unidentified.

Germline V gene data show CDR1 as LNHDA and CDR2 as SQIVND (reference sequence). This CDR3 spans 13 amino acids. V lost 7 bases and J 0 bases, leaving 6 bases between the germline ends. Before DNA extraction, 1-10 million cryopreserved PBMC were held in the samples. Sequencing relied on immunoSEQ assay v3.0, run at survey level. TCRdb's table, derived via immunoSEQ multiplex PCR, lists solely in-frame clones and lacks some. The sample consists of fewer than 25,000 clones, around 95% of them appearing once. The TCR originated in a woman aged 45 to 65 with HIV. This material consisted of unsorted PBMCs, taken roughly 5 years after starting antiretroviral therapy. This chain uses TRBV19 with TRBJ1-4; D not resolved. The CDR3, as DNA: TGTGCCAGTAAATGGCCAACTAATGAAAAACTGTTTTTT. This encodes CASKWPTNEKLFF.